Below, 2 T cell receptor beta chains from the same sample are listed, as sequenced in a study of CD8 T cells in ankylosing spondylitis (dated by TCRdb to the late 2010s). Libraries came from 5' RACE. TCRdb records Illumina HiSeq 2500 as the sequencer. TCRdb reprocessed the public reads (quality trimming at Q25 with fastp, clone calling with MiXCR) and kept in-frame beta chains. Each record represents a unique CDR3 protein, reported with the most common genes and DNA among its rows. This sample comprises some 150,000 distinct CDR3 sequences, 40% to 50% of them detected only once. In total, the top ten clones hold approximately 14% of the sample. The material sequenced was synovial fluid, either unsorted or a sorted T cell fraction (not recorded which). The receptors here all came from a male donor with ankylosing spondylitis.

This clonotype was seen a few times. V and J are TRBV21-1 and TRBJ2-7; TRBD1 was called by the table and not checked on the DNA. TRBV21-1 is shown as a pseudogene. The CDR3 runs 14 residues. The CDR3 spells CASSNRDRVHEQYF. The CDR3 DNA sequence: TGTGCCAGCAGCAACCGGGACAGGGTTCACGAGCAGTACTTC.

J is TRBJ2-1 and V is TRBV18; 8 nucleotides agree with TRBD2. From germline, CDR1 is KGHSH and CDR2 LQKENI. V lost 3 bases, J lost 0 bases, and 10 bases stayed unmatched. The CDR3 runs 18 residues. The CDR3 bases are TGTGCCAGCTCACCCTGGTCTAGCGGGTTGAGCTCCTACAATGAGCAGTTCTTC. Its protein product is CASSPWSSGLSSYNEQFF.